This T cell receptor beta chain was observed in a study of CD8+ T cells in alopecia areata. Study-wide results and limits: Alphabeta T cells residing in normal skin are also sequenced in scalp samples. Both scalp clonality and the expanded CD8+ clones among the top 100 showed a significant decrease with tofacitinib. Alopecia totalis/universalis scalp especially showed more expanded CD8+ clones than normal scalp. Under tofacitinib, numerous expanded lesional clonotypes remained detectable in scalp and blood.

Treatment reported: oral pan-JAK inhibitor, 5-10 mg twice daily. V was clipped by 6 bases and J by 4 bases, with 12 bases between them. The CDR3 is made up of 13 amino acids. From germline, CDR1 is SQVTM and CDR2 ANQGSEA. TCR sequencing used cDNA made by reverse transcription of extracted RNA. Method: immunoSEQ multiplex PCR; TCRdb's copy keeps in-frame clones and lacks some. This sample has 150,000 to 200,000 clones, with around 64% found just once. As regards this clone: Its antigen is unidentified.

The chain has TRBV29-1 and TRBJ2-2; D ambiguous. This TCR was recovered from a human donor with alopecia areata. The material was CD4+ T cells sorted from blood, obtained between weeks 49 and 50, from a patient treated with tofacitinib. The CDR3 nucleotides are TGCAGCGTGGCCGCTAAGCCCACCGGGGAGCTGTTTTTT. This encodes CSVAAKPTGELFF.